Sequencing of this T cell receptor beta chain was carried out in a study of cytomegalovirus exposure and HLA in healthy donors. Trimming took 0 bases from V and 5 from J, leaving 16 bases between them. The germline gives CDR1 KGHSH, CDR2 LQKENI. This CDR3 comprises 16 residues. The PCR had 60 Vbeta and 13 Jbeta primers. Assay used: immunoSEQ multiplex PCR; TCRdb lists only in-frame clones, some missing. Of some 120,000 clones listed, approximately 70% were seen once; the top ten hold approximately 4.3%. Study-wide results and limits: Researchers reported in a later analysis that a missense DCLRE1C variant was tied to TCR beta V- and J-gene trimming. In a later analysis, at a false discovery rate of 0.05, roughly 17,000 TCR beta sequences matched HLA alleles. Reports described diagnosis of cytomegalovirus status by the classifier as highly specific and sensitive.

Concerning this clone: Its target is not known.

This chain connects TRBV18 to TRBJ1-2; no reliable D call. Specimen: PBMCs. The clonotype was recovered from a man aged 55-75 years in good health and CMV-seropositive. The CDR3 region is CASSPPQDRSPYGYTF. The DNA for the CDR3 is TGTGCCAGCTCACCACCGCAAGATCGGTCCCCATATGGCTACACCTTC.